This T cell receptor beta chain was found in a study of blood T cell repertoires in COVID-19 (dated by TCRdb to the early 2020s). Regarding the study in general: Collaborator samples came from the United States, Italy and Spain and covered acute and convalescent phases of COVID-19. The prospective study material was composed of cDNA or gDNA derived from T cells, B-cell-depleted T cells, or PBMCs. Deeply sampled blood TCRbeta repertoires from subjects exposed to, actively infected with, or recovered from COVID-19 were included in the dataset. A freely available public database, intended as a resource for researchers studying the immune response to SARS-CoV-2, is where the repertoires were released. The samples were drawn from the first 160 participants of the ongoing ImmuneRACE study and from more than 1,000 subjects provided by 6 global collaborators. Sample metadata almost always included a de-identified subject ID, COVID-19 status, age in years and sex. Where available, HLA class I and class II types were taken from metadata supplied by the sample provider and were not determined by assay-based typing.

Here is what the overall study found, with its caveats: The amount of clinical and demographic metadata varied by source and participant and was provided uncurated.

Another Seattle source contributed samples from volunteer blood donors who had recovered from COVID-19. Each collaborating institution followed its own protocols to collect whole blood in K2EDTA tubes. Collaborator samples were shipped for TCRbeta analysis as frozen whole blood, isolated PBMCs, or DNA extracted from either sample type. TCRbeta CDR3 regions were amplified from genomic DNA using the immunoSEQ Assay, a bias-controlled multiplex PCR. On the authors' methods: Within the assay, amplification of reference gene primers was used to estimate how many nucleated cells each sample contained. To quantify the absolute abundance of each unique TCRbeta CDR3 rearrangement, sequence reads were collapsed and filtered. For each sample, productive Simpson clonality was calculated by taking the square root of Simpson's diversity index across productive rearrangements. TCRdb mirrors the immuneACCESS table, restricted to in-frame sequences. Some clones are absent from its copies; in checked studies, under half trace to an unresolved V gene, and the reason for the others is unknown. D and trimming come from the DNA, and the V and J calls and clone size come from that table. Recorded for this sample are over 110,000 clones; over 70% of them occurred a single time. Approximately 3.5% of the sample is held by the ten biggest clonotypes.

The germline V gene sets CDR1 to MGHRA and CDR2 to YSYEKL. Reading from cysteine to phenylalanine, the CDR3 counts 13 amino acids. Only CDR3 DNA is held: 39 bases, read in frame from base 1. V and J lose 6 bases and 5 bases, and a span of 13 bases separates them. About this clone: It has no known antigen specificity. Base qualities are missing; no much larger clone stands one base away.

This TCR derives from a man in his sixties or seventies who had recovered from COVID-19. This sequence uses TRBV4-1 and TRBJ1-1; 5 matching bases give a weak D call of TRBD1. Sequencing was carried out using peripheral blood. The nucleotide sequence is TGCGCCAGCAGTAATCAGGGCTCAACTGAAGCTTTCTTT. It is translated as CASSNQGSTEAFF.